This entry lists 3 T cell receptor beta chains sequenced from one sample in a study of T-cell memory formation after mild COVID-19. MiXCR was run by TCRdb on the 5' RACE reads, yielding one entry per CDR3 protein. The table records hundreds of thousands of distinct CDR3 sequences, approximately 20% of them present only once. Sequenced sample: PBMCs or a T cell subset sorted from them (not recorded which). The receptor set was obtained from an adult woman who had mild COVID-19 (a few samples of this study predate the infection). Cell type and time point are not known.

The chain is built from TRBV12-3 or TRBV12-4 and TRBJ2-3; 8 nucleotides align to TRBD2. The CDR3 covers 22 residues. The ends lost 5 bases at V and 0 bases at J; junction bases unmatched: 25. CDR3 sequence reads: CASSLSRRGLAHPRTSTDTQYF. CDR3 nucleotide sequence: TGTGCCAGCAGTCTCTCCCGCCGTGGACTAGCACACCCCCGCACTAGCACAGATACGCAGTATTTT.

The rearrangement uses TRBV7-2 and TRBJ2-7, with a tentative D call TRBD2 (5 bases). With 0 bases removed from V and 0 bases from J, the gap between germline ends came to 12 bases. Per the germline V gene, CDR1 is SGHTA and CDR2 is FQGNSA. The CDR3 is 16 amino acids. CDR3 DNA sequence: TGTGCCAGCAGCTTAGCGAGGGAACTTTCCTCCTACGAGCAGTACTTC. Protein product: CASSLARELSSYEQYF.

DNA for the CDR3: TGTGCCAGCAGCTTACCCGAGAGCTGGAACACTGAAGCTTTCTTT. Amino acids: CASSLPESWNTEAFF. The V call is TRBV7-6, the J call TRBJ1-1; D remains unclear. CDR1 is SGHVS and CDR2 is FNYEAQ in the germline V gene. This CDR3 has 15 amino acids. V was trimmed by 2 bases and J by 1 base, leaving 11 bases between them.